This T cell receptor beta chain was documented in a study of shared clonotypes between healthy human individuals. Overall study results and limits: Generally, estimated richness proved larger in naive subsets than it did in memory subsets.

As concerns this clone: Its antigen is not known.

The repertoire was sequenced with immunoSEQ multiplex PCR; TCRdb's copy has only in-frame clones and lacks some. The sample yields millions of clones, 85% to 95% seen once. The CDR3 totals 16 residues. After removal of 1 base from V and 4 bases from J, the junction contained 8 bases not matched to a gene. Germline loops: CDR1 LGHNT, CDR2 FRNRAP. Sample: naive CD4+ T cells sorted from blood. Subset defined: CD45RA+ positively selected. The source of this sequence is a man younger than 30 in good health. The chain joins TRBV12-5 to TRBJ1-1; TRBD1 agrees at 8 bases. The CDR3 reads CASGLETGVQGTEAFF. The CDR3, as DNA: TGTGCTAGTGGTTTGGAGACAGGGGTTCAAGGCACTGAAGCTTTCTTT.